The next 29 T cell receptor beta chains were all read from a single sample in a study of shared clonotypes between healthy human individuals. Repertoires were generated with immunoSEQ multiplex PCR, while TCRdb's copy carries only in-frame clones and drops some. The table includes hundreds of thousands of clones, around 73% detected once. Sequencing was carried out using memory CD4+ T cells sorted from blood. Subset denoted: CD45RA-negative fraction. The receptors were gathered from a woman aged 25 to 39 in good health.

J is TRBJ2-3 and V is TRBV4-2; 10 bases line up with TRBD2. V lost 1 base and J lost 1; bases outside the gene matches: 8. In germline, CDR1 is LGHNA, CDR2 YNFKEQ. This CDR3 comprises 18 residues. This CDR3 reads CASSQGSGRVGGTDTQYF. In nucleotides, the CDR3 is TGTGCCAGCAGCCAAGGCAGCGGGAGGGTAGGGGGCACAGATACGCAGTATTTT.

On this clone: Other DNA sequences in this sample translate to the same CDR3. V usage is TRBV19 and J usage is TRBJ2-7; 7 nucleotides align to TRBD1. Germline V lookup: CDR1 LNHDA, CDR2 SQIVND (reference sequence). V shed 4 bases, J shed 4 bases, and the junction held 4 bases outside the gene matches. The CDR3 length is 13 residues. CDR3 amino acids: CASSTGDSYEQYF. The CDR3 DNA sequence: TGTGCCAGTAGTACCGGGGACAGTTACGAGCAGTACTTC.

CDR3 sequence: CASSLGSGGREKLFF. As DNA, the CDR3 is TGTGCCAGCAGTTTAGGGAGTGGAGGGCGGGAAAAACTGTTTTTT. The gene calls are TRBV27 and TRBJ1-4; D is ambiguous. Trimming took 2 bases from V and 8 from J, leaving 15 bases between them. CDR1 is MNHEY and CDR2 is SMNVEV in the germline V gene (reference sequence). The CDR3 has 15 residues. The full variable domain, completed using reference TRBV27 and TRBJ1-4, is EAQVTQNPRYLITVTGKKLTVTCSQNMNHEYMSWYRQDPGLGLRQIYYSMNVEVTDKGDVPEGYKVSRKEKRNFPLILESPSPNQTSLYFCASSLGSGGREKLFFGSGTQLSVL.

The chain combines TRBV2 with TRBJ1-2; D remains ambiguous. Germline V gene lookup returns CDR1 SNHLY and CDR2 FYNNEI. The V end was cut by 5 bases, the J end by 4 bases, with 14 bases between. The CDR3 is 14 residues long. The CDR3 loop is CASSLGEGLYGYTF. The CDR3 region has the DNA TGTGCCAGCAGTCTCGGAGAGGGCCTCTATGGCTACACCTTC.

The chain joins TRBV15 to TRBJ2-7, with 8 bases fitting TRBD1. CDR3 length: 16 amino acids. With V trimmed by 5 bases and J by 3 bases, 12 bases remained unmatched. Germline-derived CDR1 and CDR2 are LNHNV and YYDKDF (reference sequence). The CDR3 sequence: CATSGGTGTGDYEQYF. The DNA for the CDR3 is TGTGCCACCAGCGGCGGAACCGGGACAGGTGACTACGAGCAGTACTTC.

In its sample, this clone was seen a few times. The J gene is TRBJ1-5, the V gene TRBV4-1; D unresolved. The CDR3 runs to 13 residues. The V gene's germline CDR1 is MGHRA and CDR2 YSYEKL. Trimming pared 0 bases from V and 7 bases from J, leaving 7 bases between. CDR3 bases: TGCGCCAGCAGCCAAGATGCAAGACAGCCCCAGCATTTT. It encodes CASSQDARQPQHF.

The chain couples TRBV7-3 to TRBJ2-2; TRBD2 might be the D (6 bases). The CDR3 is 16 residues long. In germline, CDR1 is SGHTA, CDR2 FQGTGA. Trimming cost V 2 bases and J 6 bases, with 16 bases left between them. CDR3 residues: CASSLRGGNEAGELFF. CDR3 nucleotides: TGTGCCAGCAGCTTACGGGGCGGGAATGAGGCCGGGGAGCTGTTTTTT. Together with reference TRBV7-3 and TRBJ2-2, the CDR3 gives the full variable domain: GAGVSQTPSNKVTEKGKYVELRCDPISGHTALYWYRQSLGQGPEFLIYFQGTGAADDSGLPNDRFFAVRPEGSVSTLKIQRTERGDSAVYLCASSLRGGNEAGELFFGEGSRLTVL.

The count of this clone is one. This chain links TRBV4-2 with TRBJ2-3; the match to TRBD2 covers 8 bases. Germline CDR1 LGHNA, CDR2 YNFKEQ. Germline trimming cut 4 bases from V and 4 bases from J; bases unmatched to any gene: 10. This CDR3 contains 16 residues. The CDR3 sequence: CASSLLTSGQADTQYF. DNA for the CDR3: TGTGCCAGCAGCCTTCTAACTAGCGGTCAGGCAGATACGCAGTATTTT.

The rearrangement uses TRBV6-5 and TRBJ1-5, with D possibly matching TRBD1 (6 bases). Germline loops: CDR1 MNHEY, CDR2 SVGAGI. This CDR3 has 14 residues. V was clipped by 4 bases and J by 3 bases, with 10 bases between them. CDR3 protein: CASSSTGINQPQHF. The CDR3 nucleotides read TGTGCCAGCAGTTCGACAGGAATCAATCAGCCCCAGCATTTT.

Note on this clone: This sample also contains other DNA sequences that code for the same CDR3. This rearrangement joins TRBV28 to TRBJ1-5; no clear D gene. Looked up from germline, CDR1 is MDHEN and CDR2 is SYDVKM. The CDR3 has 12 amino acids. Deletions cut 6 bases from V and 4 bases from J, with 7 bases between. For the CDR3, the DNA is TGTGCCAGCAGGGAGAGTAATCAGCCCCAGCATTTT. This codes for CASRESNQPQHF.

The count of this clone is one. Other DNA sequences in this specimen translate into the identical CDR3. The chain uses TRBV28 and TRBJ2-6, with D possibly being TRBD1 (6 bases). CDR1 and CDR2 from the germline V gene are MDHEN and SYDVKM. V was cut by 5 bases and J by 2 bases, with 7 bases left in between. This CDR3 region has 14 residues. Written as DNA, the CDR3 is TGTGCCAGCAGTAGGACAGCTGGGGCCAACGTCCTGACTTTC. Its translation: CASSRTAGANVLTF.

The rearrangement joins TRBV9 to TRBJ2-7; the match to TRBD2 covers 14 bases. The germline gives CDR1 SGDLS, CDR2 YYNGEE. V was clipped by 7 bases and J by 6 bases; unmatched bases: 6. The CDR3 has 14 amino acids. The CDR3 loop reads CASGTSGSGLEQYF. CDR3 in DNA: TGTGCCAGCGGGACTAGCGGGAGCGGCCTCGAGCAGTACTTC.

The CDR3 DNA is TGTGCCAGCAGCTTGGGGCGGGGACTAGGTCCAGATACGCAGTATTTT. This codes for CASSLGRGLGPDTQYF. The gene calls are TRBV5-6 and TRBJ2-3; TRBD2 aligns across 8 bases. This CDR3 spans 16 amino acids. The germline V gene has CDR1 SGHDT and CDR2 YYEEEE. With 0 bases clipped from V and 4 bases from J, the junction kept 7 bases outside the gene matches.

The rearrangement joins TRBV6-6 to TRBJ2-4, with 8 bases fitting TRBD1. Trimming cost V 5 bases and J 3 bases; bases outside gene matches: 3. Germline V CDR1 and CDR2: MNHNY, SVGAGI (reference sequence). This CDR3 is built from 14 residues. CDR3 loop: CASSTGTGKNIQYF. CDR3 DNA sequence: TGTGCCAGCAGTACCGGGACAGGCAAAAACATTCAGTACTTC.

The gene calls are TRBV30 and TRBJ1-3; D call uncertain. The CDR3 loop spans 13 amino acids. V was trimmed by 2 bases and J by 0 bases, leaving 5 bases between them. Per the germline V gene, CDR1 is GTSNPN and CDR2 is SVGIG (reference sequence). The DNA for the CDR3 is TGTGCCTGGAGTCTGTACTCTGGAAACACCATATATTTT. Protein sequence: CAWSLYSGNTIYF.

The chain couples TRBV19 to TRBJ2-6; D is unclear. CDR3 size: 13 residues. The germline V gene has CDR1 LNHDA and CDR2 SQIVND (reference sequence). The ends were cut back, 3 bases at V and 3 bases at J, with 3 bases in the middle. The CDR3 DNA follows: TGTGCCAGTAGTATCTTTGGGGCCAACGTCCTGACTTTC. Its protein product is CASSIFGANVLTF. Full variable domain (missing parts from reference TRBV19 and TRBJ2-6): DGGITQSPKYLFRKEGQNVTLSCEQNLNHDAMYWYRQDPGQGLRLIYYSQIVNDFQKGDIAEGYSVSREKKESFPLTVTSAQKNPTAFYLCASSIFGANVLTFGAGSRLTVL.

The V call is TRBV7-8, the J call TRBJ1-2; tentative D call: TRBD1 (6 bases). Per the germline V gene, CDR1 is SGHVS and CDR2 is FQNEAQ. The length of the CDR3 is 14 residues. Between the trimmed V and J ends, which lost 5 bases and 2 bases, there was a span of 12 bases. The CDR3 sequence: CASSPDRSNYGYTF. The CDR3, as DNA: TGTGCCAGCAGCCCAGACAGGTCCAACTATGGCTACACCTTC.

J is TRBJ2-5 and V is TRBV30, with D possibly being TRBD1 (6 bases). Germline lookup yields CDR1 GTSNPN and CDR2 SVGIG (reference sequence). The germline V and J ends were trimmed by 2 bases and 1 base, with 11 bases remaining between them. The CDR3 extends over 14 amino acids. In nucleotides, the CDR3 is TGTGCCTGGAGTCCAGGGGTGCGCCAAGAGACCCAGTACTTC. Amino acid sequence: CAWSPGVRQETQYF.

The chain employs TRBV7-9 and TRBJ1-4, with D unclear. V lost 1 base and J 5 bases, leaving 17 bases between the germline ends. The CDR3 covers 17 residues. Germline assignment: CDR1 SEHNR and CDR2 FQNEAQ (reference sequence). CDR3 region: CASSLGGVSSGNEKLFF. The CDR3 DNA is TGTGCCAGCAGCTTAGGTGGGGTTAGCTCAGGCAATGAAAAACTGTTTTTT.

V usage is TRBV28 and J usage is TRBJ2-7; no firm D call. The CDR3 is 13 residues long. V was cut by 7 bases and J by 12 bases, with 22 bases left in between. In germline, CDR1 is MDHEN, CDR2 SYDVKM. Here the CDR3 DNA reads TGTGCCAGCACCCCCCCAGGCAGGCCACATATGTACTTC. The encoded protein is CASTPPGRPHMYF.

The rearrangement joins TRBV27 to TRBJ2-2, with a tentative D call TRBD1 (5 bases). Trimming removed 4 bases at V and 6 bases at J, with 9 bases between. Germline V gene lookup returns CDR1 MNHEY and CDR2 SMNVEV (reference sequence). The CDR3 totals 13 residues. The CDR3 DNA reads TGTGCCAGCAGTTATGGGGCCGCCGGGGAGCTGTTTTTT. Translated: CASSYGAAGELFF.

This clone came up a few times. The chain has TRBV13 and TRBJ2-4; D not resolved. The V end lost 5 bases, the J end lost 0 bases, and 11 bases lay between the germline ends. The CDR3 covers 15 residues. The germline gives CDR1 PRHDT, CDR2 FYEKMQ (reference sequence). For the CDR3, the DNA is TGTGCCAGCAGCAGGTCAGTGCTAGCCAAAAACATTCAGTACTTC. Protein: CASSRSVLAKNIQYF.

This rearrangement joins TRBV5-4 to TRBJ2-5; D is ambiguous. Trimming removed 0 bases at V and 1 base at J, with 7 bases between. Germline CDR1 is SGHNT and CDR2 is YYREEE (reference sequence). The CDR3 runs 14 residues. The CDR3 here is CASSLGFVQETQYF. CDR3 in DNA: TGTGCCAGCAGCTTGGGTTTTGTCCAAGAGACCCAGTACTTC. Supplemented by reference TRBV5-4 and TRBJ2-5, the full variable domain reads ETGVTQSPTHLIKTRGQQVTLRCSSQSGHNTVSWYQQALGQGPQFIFQYYREEENGRGNFPPRFSGLQFPNYSSELNVNALELDDSALYLCASSLGFVQETQYFGPGTRLLVL.

The chain uses TRBV10-3 and TRBJ2-3; possibly TRBD1 for D (5 bases). V lost 7 bases to trimming and J lost 0 bases, with 11 bases between them. CDR3 size: 14 residues. Germline values: CDR1 ENHRY, CDR2 SYGVKD. Here the CDR3 reads CAITPGLSTDTQYF. CDR3 nucleotides: TGTGCCATCACCCCAGGGCTCAGCACAGATACGCAGTATTTT.

The V gene is TRBV6-1, the J gene TRBJ2-5; 9 bases fit TRBD2. Per germline, CDR1 MNHNS and CDR2 SASEGT. This CDR3 comprises 18 residues. Losses at the gene ends were 1 base for V and 0 bases for J; bases not matched to a gene: 9. The CDR3 region has the DNA TGTGCCAGCAGTGAAGGTCGGACTAGCGCCCCGTACCAAGAGACCCAGTACTTC. Its translation is CASSEGRTSAPYQETQYF.

V is TRBV30 and J is TRBJ2-1; 8 bases agree with TRBD1. This CDR3 region has 13 residues. Trimming at V came to 5 bases and at J to 6 bases, leaving 6 bases not matched to a gene. Germline CDR1 GTSNPN, CDR2 SVGIG (reference sequence). CDR3 nucleotide sequence: TGTGCCTGGGATCTAACAGGGGGCAATGAGCAGTTCTTC. It yields the protein CAWDLTGGNEQFF.

This chain links TRBV6-4 with TRBJ2-1, with 10 bases identical to TRBD2. V shed 6 bases and J 3 bases; nucleotides not matched to a gene: 11. Looked up from germline, CDR1 is MRHNA and CDR2 is SNTAGT. The CDR3 sequence is 17 residues long. CDR3: CASRRDALAGIYNEQFF. CDR3 bases: TGTGCCAGCAGAAGAGATGCACTAGCGGGGATCTACAATGAGCAGTTCTTC.

This rearrangement joins TRBV7-9 to TRBJ1-3; D ambiguous. Germline V CDR1 and CDR2: SEHNR, FQNEAQ (reference sequence). V shed 1 base and J shed 0 bases, with 10 bases lying between them. This CDR3 region has 16 residues. CDR3 region: CASSLVGPGSGNTIYF. CDR3 nucleotides: TGTGCCAGCAGCTTAGTAGGGCCAGGCTCTGGAAACACCATATATTTT.

This clone has only one observation. The CDR3 is CASSARGTGTHTGELFF. CDR3 in DNA: TGTGCCAGCAGTGCGCGGGGGACAGGTACTCACACCGGGGAGCTGTTTTTT. The V and J genes are TRBV6-1 and TRBJ2-2; D might be TRBD1 (8 bases). Germline loops: CDR1 MNHNS, CDR2 SASEGT. V was cut by 4 bases and J by 3 bases, with 18 bases left in between. The CDR3 runs 17 residues.